Below are 19 T cell receptor beta chains sequenced from a single sample in a study of blood T cell repertoires in COVID-19. Assay: immunoSEQ multiplex PCR; the TCRdb copy retains only in-frame clones and omits some. Of 300,000 to 400,000 clones in the sample, 75% to 90% were seen once. The sequenced sample was peripheral blood. The receptors shown here come from a woman aged 45-60 years with COVID-19, enrolled during active disease.

This sequence joins TRBV30 and TRBJ2-7, with 9 bases lining up with TRBD1. This CDR3 is 14 amino acids long. Germline loops: CDR1 GTSNPN, CDR2 SVGIG (reference sequence). With 3 bases clipped from V and 5 bases from J, the junction kept 8 bases outside the gene matches. In DNA, the CDR3 is TGTGCCTGGAGGTTAATGACAGGGGGACACGAGCAGTACTTC. It encodes CAWRLMTGGHEQYF.

The rearrangement joins TRBV27 to TRBJ2-4, with TRBD2 as a possible D gene (6 bases). Germline-derived CDR1 and CDR2 are MNHEY and SMNVEV (reference sequence). V lost 5 bases and J 1 base, leaving 18 bases between the germline ends. This CDR3 comprises 17 residues. CDR3 in amino acids: CASSLTGEVLAKNIQYF. The CDR3 DNA reads TGTGCCAGCAGTCTTACGGGGGAGGTGCTGGCCAAAAACATTCAGTACTTC.

The V call is TRBV9, the J call TRBJ2-1; 7 nucleotides match TRBD2. V shed 6 bases and J 1 base; nucleotides not matched to a gene: 19. Germline loops: CDR1 SGDLS, CDR2 YYNGEE. The CDR3 contains 19 residues. The DNA for the CDR3 is TGTGCCAGCACCCGAGGACCGGGAGGTGAAGTTAAGTCCTACAATGAGCAGTTCTTC. Protein sequence: CASTRGPGGEVKSYNEQFF.

The chain links TRBV5-1 to TRBJ1-1, with 10 bases that match TRBD1. There are 16 residues in the CDR3. Germline-derived CDR1 and CDR2 are SGHRS and YFSETQ. Trimming at V came to 0 bases and at J to 1 base, leaving 3 bases not matched to a gene. The CDR3: CASSLGTGGWNTEAFF. CDR3 nucleotide sequence: TGCGCCAGCAGCTTGGGGACAGGGGGTTGGAACACTGAAGCTTTCTTT. Complete variable domain (other parts from reference TRBV5-1 and TRBJ1-1): KAGVTQTPRYLIKTRGQQVTLSCSPISGHRSVSWYQQTPGQGLQFLFEYFSETQRNKGNFPGRFSGRQFSNSRSEMNVSTLELGDSALYLCASSLGTGGWNTEAFFGQGTRLTVV.

This clone is a singleton in its sample. The V and J genes are TRBV5-5 and TRBJ1-1; 8 bases map to TRBD1. CDR1 is SGHKS, CDR2 YYEKEE, per germline (reference sequence). This CDR3 contains 17 residues. The V gene end was trimmed by 5 bases and the J gene end by 1 base; junction bases not matched to a gene: 13. The CDR3, as DNA: TGTGCCAGCAGTCACAACCTCAGACAGGGGCAGAACACTGAAGCTTTCTTT. Translated: CASSHNLRQGQNTEAFF. Looking up the rest from reference TRBV5-5 and TRBJ1-1 gives the full variable domain: DAGVTQSPTHLIKTRGQQVTLRCSPISGHKSVSWYQQVLGQGPQFIFQYYEKEERGRGNFPDRFSARQFPNYSSELNVNALLLGDSALYLCASSHNLRQGQNTEAFFGQGTRLTVV.

The gene calls are TRBV2 and TRBJ1-5, with a weak D call TRBD1 (5 bases). This CDR3 spans 15 amino acids. Germline CDR1 is SNHLY and CDR2 is FYNNEI. Between the trimmed V and J ends, which lost 3 bases and 7 bases, there was a span of 16 bases. CDR3 amino acids: CASSDRTGKPQPQHF. CDR3 nucleotides: TGTGCCAGCAGTGACCGCACAGGCAAGCCACAGCCCCAGCATTTT.

The chain is built from TRBV7-6 and TRBJ1-1; 11 bases align to TRBD1. J gave up 11 bases and V 5 bases, and 7 bases lay outside the gene matches. From germline, CDR1 is SGHVS and CDR2 FNYEAQ. The CDR3 spans 13 residues. CDR3 in amino acids: CASSLGTGGDAFF. CDR3 nucleotide sequence: TGTGCCAGCAGCCTAGGGACAGGGGGTGACGCTTTCTTT.

The V gene is TRBV27, the J gene TRBJ2-2, with a possible D match to TRBD1 (8 bases). Per the germline V gene, CDR1 is MNHEY and CDR2 is SMNVEV (reference sequence). The CDR3 has 19 amino acids. V lost 5 bases to trimming and J lost 6 bases, with 28 bases between them. CDR3 in amino acids: CASSARTGTMVGISGELFF. The CDR3 DNA reads as TGTGCCAGCAGTGCACGGACAGGGACTATGGTCGGTATATCCGGGGAGCTGTTTTTT.

The chain carries TRBV19 and TRBJ2-7; the D gene is possibly TRBD1 (6 bases). V was cut by 6 bases and J by 0 bases, with 12 bases left in between. The germline gives CDR1 LNHDA, CDR2 SQIVND (reference sequence). This CDR3 contains 14 residues. CDR3 nucleotides: TGTGCCAGTAGGCTCTACAGGGACTCCTACGAGCAGTACTTC. Its translation: CASRLYRDSYEQYF. Supplemented by reference TRBV19 and TRBJ2-7, the full variable domain reads DGGITQSPKYLFRKEGQNVTLSCEQNLNHDAMYWYRQDPGQGLRLIYYSQIVNDFQKGDIAEGYSVSREKKESFPLTVTSAQKNPTAFYLCASRLYRDSYEQYFGPGTRLTVT.

The V and J genes are TRBV7-9 and TRBJ1-1, with 7 bases aligning to TRBD1. Germline assignment: CDR1 SEHNR and CDR2 FQNEAQ (reference sequence). This CDR3 contains 13 residues. J was trimmed by 5 bases and V by 1 base; bases with no gene match: 1. This CDR3 is CASSLEGATEAFF. The DNA of the CDR3 is TGTGCCAGCAGCTTAGAGGGGGCGACTGAAGCTTTCTTT.

The V call is TRBV7-8, the J call TRBJ2-4, with TRBD2 matching over 13 bases. The CDR3 consists of 18 residues. Trimming took 1 base from V and 3 from J; bases not matched to a gene: 6. Per germline, CDR1 SGHVS and CDR2 FQNEAQ. The CDR3: CASSLGRTSGSDKNIQYF. For the CDR3, the DNA is TGTGCCAGCAGCTTAGGCCGGACTAGCGGGAGTGACAAAAACATTCAGTACTTC.

V and J are TRBV5-4 and TRBJ2-4, with 7 positions matching TRBD2. Trimming cost V 1 base and J 8 bases; bases outside gene matches: 6. Per germline, CDR1 SGHNT and CDR2 YYREEE (reference sequence). The CDR3 totals 14 residues. CDR3 amino acids: CASSLHTGGDIQYF. The CDR3 DNA follows: TGTGCCAGCAGCTTGCACACGGGAGGTGACATTCAGTACTTC.

V gene TRBV29-1 combines with J gene TRBJ1-1, with 7 bases identical to TRBD1. Germline V CDR1 and CDR2: SQVTM, ANQGSEA. The V and J ends lost 4 bases and 0 bases, in that order; junction bases with no gene match: 5. CDR3 length: 14 amino acids. The CDR3 loop reads CSVVGGTVNTEAFF. For the CDR3, the DNA is TGCAGCGTTGTAGGGGGGACAGTGAACACTGAAGCTTTCTTT.

The rearrangement links TRBV11-2 to TRBJ1-1; the match to TRBD1 covers 8 bases. CDR3 length: 14 amino acids. Germline lookup yields CDR1 SGHAT and CDR2 FQNNGV. V gave up 0 bases and J gave up 4 bases; unmatched junction bases: 1. The CDR3 bases are TGTGCCAGCAGCTTAGATACAGGGGGCACTGAAGCTTTCTTT. The encoded protein is CASSLDTGGTEAFF.

This chain links TRBV28 with TRBJ1-4; weak D call: TRBD1 (5 bases). The CDR3 totals 15 residues. Germline CDR1 reads MDHEN; CDR2 reads SYDVKM. The V end was cut by 7 bases, the J end by 5 bases, with 17 bases between. CDR3 DNA sequence: TGTGCCAGCAAAATCACGGGCAGGGAAAATGAAAAACTGTTTTTT. Its protein is CASKITGRENEKLFF. Drawing the rest from reference TRBV28 and TRBJ1-4, the complete variable domain is DVKVTQSSRYLVKRTGEKVFLECVQDMDHENMFWYRQDPGLGLRLIYFSYDVKMKEKGDIPEGYSVSREKKERFSLILESASTNQTSMYLCASKITGRENEKLFFGSGTQLSVL.

This clone appeared a single time. The chain employs TRBV19 and TRBJ1-1, with D uncertain. The ends were cut back, 2 bases at V and 5 bases at J, with 9 bases in the middle. Germline loops: CDR1 LNHDA, CDR2 SQIVND (reference sequence). The length of the CDR3 is 13 residues. CDR3 region: CASSISMWTEAFF. Written as DNA, the CDR3 is TGTGCCAGTAGTATATCTATGTGGACTGAAGCTTTCTTT.

The chain carries TRBV2 and TRBJ1-2; TRBD1 is a possible D gene (6 bases). The CDR3 is 14 residues long. Germline loops: CDR1 SNHLY, CDR2 FYNNEI. Trimming left V 2 bases short and J 4 bases short, with 11 bases between. As DNA, the CDR3 is TGTGCCAGCAGTGAATGGGAGGGGGGCTATGGCTACACCTTC. As protein: CASSEWEGGYGYTF. Full variable domain (missing parts from reference TRBV2 and TRBJ1-2): EPEVTQTPSHQVTQMGQEVILRCVPISNHLYFYWYRQILGQKVEFLVSFYNNEISEKSEIFDDQFSVERPDGSNFTLKIRSTKLEDSAMYFCASSEWEGGYGYTFGSGTRLTVV.

The chain has TRBV6-5 and TRBJ1-4, with no clear D. Trimming took off 4 bases at V and 0 bases at J, with 12 bases between the two ends. Germline V gene sequence: CDR1 MNHEY, CDR2 SVGAGI. This CDR3 spans 16 amino acids. For the CDR3, the DNA is TGTGCCAGCAGTTCCCCGGGTGGTCCAACTAATGAAAAACTGTTTTTT. Its translation is CASSSPGGPTNEKLFF.

The chain carries TRBV5-6 and TRBJ1-6; D gene unclear. Germline V CDR1 and CDR2: SGHDT, YYEEEE. The CDR3 spans 13 residues. Trimming removed 3 bases at V and 5 bases at J, with 6 bases between. The CDR3 region is CASSWQDNSPLHF. The CDR3 DNA follows: TGTGCCAGCAGCTGGCAGGATAATTCACCCCTCCACTTT.